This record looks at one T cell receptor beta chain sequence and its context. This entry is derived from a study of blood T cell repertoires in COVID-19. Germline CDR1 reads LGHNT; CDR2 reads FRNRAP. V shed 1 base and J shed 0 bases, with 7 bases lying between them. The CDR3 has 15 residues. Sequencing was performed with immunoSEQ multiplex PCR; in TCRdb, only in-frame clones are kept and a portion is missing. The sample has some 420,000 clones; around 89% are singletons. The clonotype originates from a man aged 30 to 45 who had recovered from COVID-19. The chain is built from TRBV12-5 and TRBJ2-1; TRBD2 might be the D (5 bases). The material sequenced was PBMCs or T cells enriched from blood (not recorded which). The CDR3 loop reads CASGLGENSYNEQFF. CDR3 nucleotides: TGTGCTAGTGGTTTGGGGGAGAACTCCTACAATGAGCAGTTCTTC.